A single T cell receptor (beta chain) is shown here with its context. Its cognate antigen is unknown. The data originate from a study of blood T cells in healthy people across ages. With a J-beta primer mix and a sample-barcoded 5' primer, a second PCR ran 7 to 11 cycles. One entry per CDR3 protein, called by TCRdb with MiXCR from the 5' RACE reads. In the table there are about 580,000 distinct CDR3 sequences, around 48% of which are singletons. Per sample, no less than 5.5 micrograms of total RNA were extracted. Study-wide results and caveats: Since the PBMCs were unsorted, naive and antigen-experienced cells could not be conclusively compared. Donor CMV status was unknown, possibly confounding expanded clonotype changes. Per million T cells, TCR beta diversity dropped about linearly as age rose.

Sequences were obtained from blood. The TCR was taken from a man at least 80 years old in good health.

CDR3 in DNA: TGCGCCAGCAGCTCTAGCGGGCTAGAGAATGAGCAGTTCTTC. It translates to CASSSSGLENEQFF. V and J are TRBV5-1 and TRBJ2-1; TRBD2 matches at 8 bases. The V segment lost 3 bases and the J segment 7 bases; nucleotides outside the gene matches: 6. The CDR3 contains 14 residues. Germline V gene lookup returns CDR1 SGHRS and CDR2 YFSETQ.